Listed below are T cell receptor beta chains from one sample, sequenced in a study of beta chain features in type 1 diabetes. Assay used: immunoSEQ multiplex PCR; TCRdb lists only in-frame clones, some missing. The data contain 160,000 or so clones, roughly 10% of them seen just once; the ten biggest clones take up about 2.1%. The sequenced sample consisted of central memory CD4+ T cells from blood. These receptors were taken from a man aged 18 to 30 in good health. CDR3s include the opening cysteine and the closing phenylalanine or tryptophan. A D gene is named only where the DNA matches it firmly. Not every row has a clone size; where given, it reads once, few, many or a size class.

J gene,CDR3 length,clone size,D gene,V gene,CDR3 DNA,CDR3 protein
TRBJ2-3,15,NA,NA,TRBV6-5,TGTGCCAGCAGGGACCCGGGCGGACCTACCGATACGCAGTATTTT,CASRDPGGPTDTQYF
TRBJ1-1,13,few,NA,TRBV4-2,TGTGCCAGCAGCCACTCAGATAACACTGAAGCTTTCTTT,CASSHSDNTEAFF
TRBJ2-1,13,few,NA,TRBV14,TGTGCCAGCAGCCAAGTACGACGAAATGAGCAGTTCTTC,CASSQVRRNEQFF
TRBJ1-5,13,few,NA,TRBV9,TGTGCCAGCAGCGGGGGCCGCAATCAGCCCCAGCATTTT,CASSGGRNQPQHF
TRBJ1-1,15,few,NA,TRBV7-9,TGTGCCAGCAGCCCCTACAGTGGGCTGGACACTGAAGCTTTCTTT,CASSPYSGLDTEAFF
TRBJ2-7,16,NA,TRBD2,TRBV6-5,TGTGCCAGCAGTTCCGGGGGACTAGCGGCATGGGGGGAGCAGTACTTC,CASSSGGLAAWGEQYF
TRBJ2-3,15,NA,NA,TRBV4-1,TGCGCCAGCAGCCAAGTCGTACGGGGAACAGATACGCAGTATTTT,CASSQVVRGTDTQYF
TRBJ2-7,15,NA,TRBD1,TRBV28,TGTGCCAGCAGTTTAGTGGGACAGGGATCCTACGAGCAGTACTTC,CASSLVGQGSYEQYF
TRBJ1-5,15,many,NA,TRBV5-1,TGCGCCAGCAGCTTGGGGGTGAGCGGCAATCAGCCCCAGCATTTT,CASSLGVSGNQPQHF
TRBJ2-1,15,few,NA,TRBV9,TGTGCCAGCAGCGCTGACCCGGGGGTCGTCAATGAGCAGTTCTTC,CASSADPGVVNEQFF
TRBJ2-7,19,NA,TRBD2,TRBV27,TGTGCCAGCAGTTTACGATTCGGGCTAGCGGAAGTGAGGACCTACGAGCAGTACTTC,CASSLRFGLAEVRTYEQYF
TRBJ1-1,12,few,TRBD1,TRBV2,TGTGCCAGCGGGGGACAGCCTATTGAAGCTTTCTTT,CASGGQPIEAFF
TRBJ1-1,10,NA,NA,TRBV29-1,TGCAGCGTTACCCGAACTGAAGCTTTCTTT,CSVTRTEAFF
TRBJ1-1,14,few,NA,TRBV29-1,TGCAGCGTTGATCGACGGACGGTGAACACTGAAGCTTTCTTT,CSVDRRTVNTEAFF
TRBJ1-1,14,NA,TRBD1,TRBV5-6,TGTGCCAGCAGCTGGGGGACAGCCCCCAGTGAAGCTTTCTTT,CASSWGTAPSEAFF
TRBJ2-2,16,few,TRBD2,TRBV28,TGTGCCAGCAGTCCCCCTAGCGGGATGAACACCGGGGAGCTGTTTTTT,CASSPPSGMNTGELFF
TRBJ2-2,14,few,NA,TRBV27,TGTGCCAGCAGATTGGACAGAACCACCGGGGAGCTGTTTTTT,CASRLDRTTGELFF
TRBJ2-7,15,NA,NA,TRBV4-1,TGCGCCAGCAGCCACCAAGGGGACTCTGCCTACGAGCAGTACTTC,CASSHQGDSAYEQYF
TRBJ2-7,11,many,NA,TRBV7-2,TGTGCCAGCAGCTTACGGTACGAGCAGTACTTC,CASSLRYEQYF
TRBJ2-1,12,NA,NA,TRBV6-6,TGTGCCAGCAGTTACTCTCGGCTCGAGCAGTTCTTC,CASSYSRLEQFF
TRBJ2-2,16,few,TRBD1,TRBV25-1,TGTGCCAGCAGTGGAGACAGGGGTTGGGTAATCGGGGAGCTGTTTTTT,CASSGDRGWVIGELFF
TRBJ2-5,14,NA,NA,TRBV5-6,TGTGCCAGCAGGGGCCCTTGGAGGGGAGAGACCCAGTACTTC,CASRGPWRGETQYF
TRBJ1-2,14,few,TRBD1,TRBV7-9,TGTGCCAGCAGCTCGGGACAGGGGACCTATGGCTACACCTTC,CASSSGQGTYGYTF
TRBJ2-2,11,NA,NA,TRBV6-1,TGTGCCAGCAGTGTTACCGGGGAGCTGTTTTTT,CASSVTGELFF
TRBJ2-1,13,NA,NA,TRBV7-2,TGTGCCAGCAGCTTAATGGGATACAATGAGCAGTTCTTC,CASSLMGYNEQFF
TRBJ1-1,16,NA,NA,TRBV7-6,TGTGCCAGCAGCTTACGATCGGCCGGACAGAGGACTGAAGCTTTCTTT,CASSLRSAGQRTEAFF
TRBJ1-2,12,NA,NA,TRBV7-2,TGTGCCAGCAGCTTCAGGGACTATGGCTACACCTTC,CASSFRDYGYTF
TRBJ2-1,15,NA,NA,TRBV7-7,TGTGCTAGCAGCTTCGGTGGAAACTCCTACAATGAGCAGTTCTTC,CASSFGGNSYNEQFF
TRBJ2-7,13,many,NA,TRBV18,TGTGCCAGCTCACCACAGGCTGGGAACGAGCAGTACTTC,CASSPQAGNEQYF
TRBJ2-3,15,few,TRBD1,TRBV18,TGTGCCAGCTCACCCGGACAGGGTGGCACAGATACGCAGTATTTT,CASSPGQGGTDTQYF
TRBJ2-5,16,few,TRBD2,TRBV5-1,TGCGCCAGCAGCTTGGAGGCTAGCGGGGGGCAAGAGACCCAGTACTTC,CASSLEASGGQETQYF